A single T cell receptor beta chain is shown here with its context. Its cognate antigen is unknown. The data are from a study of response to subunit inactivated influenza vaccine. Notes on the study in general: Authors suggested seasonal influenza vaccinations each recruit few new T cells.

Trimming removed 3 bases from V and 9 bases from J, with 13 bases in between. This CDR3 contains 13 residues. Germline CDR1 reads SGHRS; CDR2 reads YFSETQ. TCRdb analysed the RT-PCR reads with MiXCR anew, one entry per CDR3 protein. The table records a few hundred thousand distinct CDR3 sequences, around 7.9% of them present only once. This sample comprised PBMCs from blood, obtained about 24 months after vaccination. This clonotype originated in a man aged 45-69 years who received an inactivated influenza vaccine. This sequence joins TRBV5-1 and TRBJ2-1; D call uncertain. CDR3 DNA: TGCGCCAGCAGCTCTACAGAATTCGGTGAGCAGTTCTTC. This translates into CASSSTEFGEQFF. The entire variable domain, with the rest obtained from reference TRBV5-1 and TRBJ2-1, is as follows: KAGVTQTPRYLIKTRGQQVTLSCSPISGHRSVSWYQQTPGQGLQFLFEYFSETQRNKGNFPGRFSGRQFSNSRSEMNVSTLELGDSALYLCASSSTEFGEQFFGPGTRLTVL.